Included here is one T cell receptor (beta chain) sequence, with context. The antigen remains undetermined. This specimen belongs to a study of T cell repertoires in cytomegalovirus infection. Study information: Public TCR beta signatures provided an indication of both CMV infection and a matching HLA type.

One entry per CDR3 protein, called by TCRdb with MiXCR from the reads. Of 70,000 or so distinct CDR3 sequences in the sample, about 29% are singletons; the top ten hold about 60%. CDR3 length equals 16 residues. Looked up from germline, CDR1 is SGDLS and CDR2 is YYNGEE. V lost 3 bases to trimming and J lost 2 bases; unmatched junction nucleotides: 7. Study results and limitations: In two of eight donors, the top clonotype was HLA-C-restricted CMV-specific.

The material was CD8+ T cells from cultured PBMCs, obtained from culture after CMV antigen stimulation. The receptor comes from a human donor in good health (CMV status not recorded). Some clones in this sample may be carry-over from other donors' samples. The chain combines TRBV9 with TRBJ2-1; 8 positions match TRBD2. CDR3 coding DNA: TGTGCCAGCAGCGCCCAAGCGGGAGATCCCTACAATGAGCAGTTCTTC. Translation: CASSAQAGDPYNEQFF.